Listed here are 2 T cell receptor beta chains from one sample, sequenced in a study of CD8 T cells in ankylosing spondylitis. TCRdb recomputed calls from the 5' RACE reads with MiXCR, one row per CDR3 protein. The sample yields 150,000 to 200,000 distinct CDR3 sequences, 15% to 20% seen once. The sequenced sample consisted of blood, either unsorted or a sorted T cell fraction (not recorded which). The source is a male donor aged 5-30 years with ankylosing spondylitis or in good health (not recorded which).

In its sample, this clonotype was seen many times. This chain uses TRBV5-5 with TRBJ2-2; D possibly corresponds to TRBD2 (6 bases). The germline gives CDR1 SGHKS, CDR2 YYEKEE (reference sequence). CDR3 length: 16 amino acids. V lost 0 bases to trimming and J lost 6 bases, with 15 bases between them. The DNA of the CDR3 is TGTGCCAGCAGCTTGGCCTTGGGAGGCTACTCCGGGGAGCTGTTTTTT. Encoded protein: CASSLALGGYSGELFF. The full variable domain, in which reference TRBV5-5 and TRBJ2-2 provide the parts outside the CDR3, is DAGVTQSPTHLIKTRGQQVTLRCSPISGHKSVSWYQQVLGQGPQFIFQYYEKEERGRGNFPDRFSARQFPNYSSELNVNALLLGDSALYLCASSLALGGYSGELFFGEGSRLTVL.

This clonotype is medium-sized in the sample. V usage is TRBV4-1 and J usage is TRBJ1-1, with D hard to call. Trimming stripped 5 bases from V and 4 bases from J, with 2 bases between. CDR1 MGHRA and CDR2 YSYEKL come from the germline V gene. This CDR3 spans 10 amino acids. The CDR3 DNA follows: TGCGCCAGCAGCGGCACTGAAGCTTTCTTT. This sequence encodes CASSGTEAFF.